This T cell receptor (beta chain) was obtained from a study of T-cell memory formation after mild COVID-19. Background on the study: TCR clusters were mostly confined to one donor each.

Trimming removed 0 bases at V and 3 bases at J, with 9 bases between. Germline V gene sequence: CDR1 SGDLS, CDR2 YYNGEE. CDR3 length: 14 residues. Broader study findings: Shrinking CD4+ clones were chiefly CM and EM; CD8+ ones were chiefly EMRA.

In the case of this clonotype: Antigen: not known.

TCRdb processed the 5' RACE reads anew with MiXCR; each CDR3 protein has one entry. The sample contains fewer than 700,000 distinct CDR3 sequences, roughly 18% of which appear only once. What was sequenced was PBMCs or a T cell subset sorted from them (not recorded which). This receptor was taken from an adult woman who had mild COVID-19 (a few samples of this study predate the infection). Cell type and time point are not known. V gene TRBV9 combines with J gene TRBJ1-1, with a tentative D call TRBD1 (5 bases). CDR3 residues: CASSVDGADTEAFF. Written as DNA, the CDR3 is TGTGCCAGCAGCGTAGATGGGGCGGACACTGAAGCTTTCTTT.